The clone carrying this TCR beta chain was counted a few times. Antigen unknown. The source of the sample is a study of T cells in Graves' hyperthyroidism and ophthalmopathy. Study-level background: It was at initial diagnosis, before any treatment, that peripheral blood was collected. Study-level results: Most thyroid clonotypes that were expanded above 0.001 also turned up in blood.

Blood from later-ophthalmopathy patients was taken at first hyperthyroidism diagnosis. CDR1 is SGHRS, CDR2 YFSETQ, per germline. This CDR3 has 17 amino acids. The J segment lost 5 bases and the V segment lost 5 bases, leaving 13 bases of the junction unmatched. The source material, RNA transcripts, was used to amplify TCR beta CDR3 regions. The HTBI set primed first-round TCR CDR3 RT-PCR. TCRdb used MiXCR to reprocess the multiplex PCR reads, holding one entry per CDR3 protein. The table lists about 270,000 distinct CDR3 sequences, approximately 26% of them singletons. The chain couples TRBV5-1 to TRBJ2-5; TRBD2 matches 12 bases. This TCR was sampled from a man in his forties with Graves' hyperthyroidism that later progressed to Graves' ophthalmopathy. The sequenced material came from blood. The CDR3 nucleotides are TGCGCCAGCAGATATATAGGACTAGCGGGAAACCGGGAGACCCAGTACTTC. It encodes CASRYIGLAGNRETQYF.